The source of this TCR beta chain is a study of blood T cell repertoires in COVID-19. Study summary: The United States, Italy and Spain were the sources of the acute and convalescent COVID-19 samples.

The participants were between roughly 18 and 90 years old and came from some 23 US areas. This clone was recorded many times. The germline gives CDR1 MNHEY, CDR2 SMNVEV (reference sequence). This CDR3 spans 19 amino acids. With V trimmed by 8 bases and J by 4 bases, 23 bases remained unmatched. Profiling relied on immunoSEQ multiplex PCR, and the TCRdb table lists in-frame clones only, not all of them. Here the sample spans 250,000 or so clones, 85% to 90% being singletons. The sample taken for sequencing was PBMCs or T cells enriched from blood (not recorded which). The TCR was taken from a man in his forties or fifties who had recovered from COVID-19. The rearrangement joins TRBV27 to TRBJ2-1, with 7 positions matching TRBD2. The CDR3 loop reads CASRLKRFGVAGKYNEQFF. CDR3 sequence (DNA): TGTGCCAGCCGGTTAAAACGATTTGGGGTAGCGGGTAAGTACAATGAGCAGTTCTTC.